These 27 T cell receptor beta chains originate from one sample sequenced in a study of cytomegalovirus exposure and HLA in healthy donors (dated by TCRdb to about 2017). Libraries were made using the immunoSEQ multiplex PCR assay. The multiplex PCR relied on a mix of 60 forward primers for TCR Vbeta segments and 13 reverse primers for TCR Jbeta segments. Not all clones reach the TCRdb copy of this immuneACCESS table, which keeps in-frame sequences only. Checked studies attribute under half of the gap to unresolved V genes and leave the rest unexplained. Present in this sample are 160,000 or so clones, 75% to 85% of which were seen just once. The ten largest clones add up to under 8% of the sample. Source material: PBMCs. These receptors came from a man aged 45 to 65 in good health and CMV-seropositive.

The chain links TRBV5-1 to TRBJ2-1; 8 nucleotides line up with TRBD2. The CDR3 is 14 amino acids. Germline V gene data show CDR1 as SGHRS and CDR2 as YFSETQ. V lost 3 bases, J lost 6 bases, and 5 bases stayed unmatched. This chain's CDR3 is CASSWLAGSNEQFF. As DNA, the CDR3 is TGCGCCAGCAGCTGGTTAGCGGGGTCCAATGAGCAGTTCTTC. Filled out from reference TRBV5-1 and TRBJ2-1, the complete variable domain reads KAGVTQTPRYLIKTRGQQVTLSCSPISGHRSVSWYQQTPGQGLQFLFEYFSETQRNKGNFPGRFSGRQFSNSRSEMNVSTLELGDSALYLCASSWLAGSNEQFFGPGTRLTVL.

The rearrangement joins TRBV2 to TRBJ2-3; a weak D match, TRBD2 (5 bases). This CDR3 region has 15 residues. Trimming stripped 0 bases from V and 2 bases from J, with 9 bases between. Germline-derived CDR1 and CDR2 are SNHLY and FYNNEI. Here the CDR3 DNA reads TGTGCCAGCAGTGAAGCGCACGGGAACACAGATACGCAGTATTTT. Translated: CASSEAHGNTDTQYF.

The rearrangement joins TRBV27 to TRBJ1-6; 8 bases are shared with TRBD1. Germline CDR1 is MNHEY and CDR2 is SMNVEV (reference sequence). The CDR3 has 18 residues. J was trimmed by 8 bases and V by 5 bases; bases with no gene match: 17. The CDR3 sequence: CASSRLLGQDPLDSPLHF. In nucleotides, the CDR3 is TGTGCCAGCAGTCGCCTCTTGGGACAGGACCCTTTGGATTCACCCCTCCACTTT.

This chain connects TRBV7-6 to TRBJ2-5; TRBD1 matches 8 bases. The germline V gene has CDR1 SGHVS and CDR2 FNYEAQ. The CDR3 is made up of 13 amino acids. J lost 3 bases, V lost 3 bases, and 0 bases had no gene match. In DNA, the CDR3 is TGTGCCAGCAGCTTGACAGGGGAAGAGACCCAGTACTTC. Its protein is CASSLTGEETQYF. The full variable domain, in which reference TRBV7-6 and TRBJ2-5 provide the parts outside the CDR3, is GAGVSQSPRYKVTKRGQDVALRCDPISGHVSLYWYRQALGQGPEFLTYFNYEAQQDKSGLPNDRFSAERPEGSISTLTIQRTEQRDSAMYRCASSLTGEETQYFGPGTRLLVL.

The genes are TRBV9 and TRBJ2-7; TRBD2 might be the D (6 bases). Between the trimmed V and J ends, which lost 0 bases and 5 bases, there was a span of 15 bases. The CDR3 contains 15 residues. The V gene's germline CDR1 is SGDLS and CDR2 YYNGEE. CDR3 sequence reads: CASSVGVRDWDEQYF. The CDR3 coding sequence is TGTGCCAGCAGCGTAGGGGTCAGGGACTGGGACGAGCAGTACTTC.

The gene calls are TRBV4-2 and TRBJ2-1; possibly TRBD1 for D (6 bases). The CDR3 consists of 13 residues. Trimming left V 2 bases short and J 8 bases short, with 10 bases between. Germline V lookup: CDR1 LGHNA, CDR2 YNFKEQ. CDR3 in DNA: TGTGCCAGCAGCCAATCACAGGGCCATGAGCAGTTCTTC. Protein sequence: CASSQSQGHEQFF.

This chain's CDR3 is CSVGGTSGGHSYNEQFF. Here the CDR3 DNA reads TGCAGCGTTGGAGGGACTAGCGGGGGCCACTCCTACAATGAGCAGTTCTTC. The chain combines TRBV29-1 with TRBJ2-1, with TRBD2 matching over 14 bases. Germline loops: CDR1 SQVTM, CDR2 ANQGSEA. The CDR3 extends over 17 amino acids. V dropped 4 bases and J dropped 0; count of bases not matched to a gene: 5.

The chain uses TRBV11-3 and TRBJ1-5; D is ambiguous. Trimming stripped 10 bases from V and 1 base from J, with 17 bases between. The V gene's germline CDR1 is SGHNT and CDR2 YENEEA. This CDR3 has 15 amino acids. The CDR3 spells CANPTGGFSNQPQHF. CDR3 sequence (DNA): TGTGCCAACCCCACGGGAGGGTTCAGCAATCAGCCCCAGCATTTT. Based on the CDR3 plus reference TRBV11-3 and TRBJ1-5, the full variable domain is EAGVVQSPRYKIIEKKQPVAFWCNPISGHNTLYWYLQNLGQGPELLIRYENEEAVDDSQLPKDRFSAERLKGVDSTLKIQPAELGDSAVYLCANPTGGFSNQPQHFGDGTRLSIL.

The gene calls are TRBV4-2 and TRBJ1-5; D not resolved. The CDR3 sequence is 14 residues long. In germline, CDR1 is LGHNA, CDR2 YNFKEQ. V lost 0 bases and J 4 bases, leaving 7 bases between the germline ends. CDR3 sequence: CASSQELRNQPQHF. The CDR3 nucleotides read TGTGCCAGCAGCCAAGAGCTCAGAAATCAGCCCCAGCATTTT.

This clone has a handful of counts. The genes are TRBV11-3 and TRBJ2-5; D is unresolved. Germline CDR1 and CDR2: SGHNT and YENEEA. The CDR3 length is 13 residues. With 3 bases removed from V and 4 bases from J, the gap between germline ends came to 9 bases. The CDR3 bases are TGTGCCAGCAGCTTCTCTTTACTAGAGACCCAGTACTTC. As protein: CASSFSLLETQYF.

This chain uses TRBV6-1 with TRBJ2-7; 8 bases are shared with TRBD2. This CDR3 is 14 amino acids long. Germline loops: CDR1 MNHNS, CDR2 SASEGT. The V gene end was trimmed by 7 bases and the J gene end by 0 bases; junction bases not matched to a gene: 5. The DNA of the CDR3 is TGTGCCAGCACCTCCGGGACTAGCTCCTACGAGCAGTACTTC. It encodes CASTSGTSSYEQYF.

V usage is TRBV9 and J usage is TRBJ1-2; perhaps TRBD1 as D (6 bases). Between the trimmed V and J ends, which lost 0 bases and 4 bases, there was a span of 19 bases. The CDR3 runs to 17 residues. Looked up from germline, CDR1 is SGDLS and CDR2 is YYNGEE. The CDR3 spells CASSVVEVGPDSYGYTF. The CDR3 coding sequence is TGTGCCAGCAGCGTAGTTGAAGTTGGCCCGGACAGCTATGGCTACACCTTC.

The chain employs TRBV19 and TRBJ2-5, with 12 positions matching TRBD2. The CDR3 sequence is 16 residues long. The J segment lost 1 base and the V segment lost 4 bases, leaving 4 bases of the junction unmatched. Germline V gene lookup returns CDR1 LNHDA and CDR2 SQIVND (reference sequence). The CDR3: CASSRGLAGLQETQYF. Written as DNA, the CDR3 is TGTGCCAGTAGTAGGGGACTAGCGGGCCTCCAAGAGACCCAGTACTTC.

The chain carries TRBV21-1 and TRBJ1-1. TRBV21-1 is listed as a pseudogene. There are 17 residues in the CDR3. DNA of the CDR3: TGTGCCAGCAGTCATCTGCCCCTCATTGGGGGGGTCACTGAAGCTTTCTTT. It codes for CASSHLPLIGGVTEAFF.

The chain carries TRBV27 and TRBJ2-6, with TRBD1 matching 8 bases. The CDR3 totals 19 residues. CDR1 and CDR2 (germline): MNHEY, SMNVEV (reference sequence). Trimming cost V 0 bases and J 0 bases; bases outside gene matches: 7. The CDR3 loop is CASSLSSQGALSGANVLTF. CDR3 nucleotide sequence: TGTGCCAGCAGTTTATCGTCGCAGGGGGCTCTCTCTGGGGCCAACGTCCTGACTTTC.

This chain connects TRBV7-3 to TRBJ1-1; weak D call: TRBD1 (6 bases). V was pared by 0 bases and J by 5 bases, with 13 bases between. This CDR3 has 15 residues. In germline, CDR1 is SGHTA, CDR2 FQGTGA. The CDR3 region is CASSLTGRTGTEAFF. For the CDR3, the DNA is TGTGCCAGCAGCTTAACCGGGCGAACAGGGACTGAAGCTTTCTTT.

The genes are TRBV6-4 and TRBJ2-1; 9 bases are shared with TRBD2. The CDR3 loop spans 14 amino acids. V dropped 4 bases and J dropped 8; count of bases not matched to a gene: 6. CDR1 and CDR2 (germline): MRHNA, SNTAGT. CDR3 nucleotides: TGTGCCAGCAGTGCTGCGGGAGGGCCCCATGAGCAGTTCTTC. It translates to CASSAAGGPHEQFF.

V usage is TRBV7-7 and J usage is TRBJ1-1, with D possibly matching TRBD1 (6 bases). The CDR3 has 17 residues. V was shortened by 5 bases and J by 0 bases, with 19 bases between the two germline ends. The germline CDR1 and CDR2 sequences are SSHAT and FNYEAQ (reference sequence). CDR3 bases: TGTGCCAGCAGCCGAAAAGGGGGGGCGACCATGAACACTGAAGCTTTCTTT. Amino acid sequence: CASSRKGGATMNTEAFF.

This clone was seen a single time. This chain connects TRBV7-6 to TRBJ1-6; 7 bases are a match to TRBD1. V shed 1 base and J 9 bases; nucleotides not matched to a gene: 9. This CDR3 is built from 16 residues. Germline V gene lookup returns CDR1 SGHVS and CDR2 FNYEAQ. The CDR3 reads CASSLGQGGVGSPLHF. CDR3 nucleotide sequence: TGTGCCAGCAGCTTAGGACAGGGCGGGGTAGGTTCACCCCTCCACTTT.

The table lists this clone with a few counts. The rearrangement joins TRBV9 to TRBJ2-2; tentative D call: TRBD1 (5 bases). This CDR3 spans 14 amino acids. Germline V CDR1 and CDR2: SGDLS, YYNGEE. Trimming left V 3 bases short and J 4 bases short, with 10 bases between. Here the CDR3 DNA reads TGTGCCAGCAGCGCCGACAGTTTCACCGGGGAGCTGTTTTTT. As protein: CASSADSFTGELFF.

The chain has TRBV6-1 and TRBJ2-7, with TRBD2 identical over 12 bases. The V and J ends lost 8 bases and 3 bases, in that order; junction bases with no gene match: 5. CDR1 is MNHNS, CDR2 SASEGT, per germline. The CDR3 loop spans 14 amino acids. The CDR3 is CASLRTSGVYEQYF. CDR3 nucleotide sequence: TGTGCCAGCCTGAGGACTAGCGGGGTCTACGAGCAGTACTTC.

This chain joins TRBV29-1 and TRBJ1-2, with 8 bases that match TRBD1. Losses at the gene ends were 7 bases for V and 8 bases for J; bases not matched to a gene: 9. CDR3 length: 12 amino acids. CDR1 SQVTM and CDR2 ANQGSEA come from the germline V gene. DNA of the CDR3: TGCAGCGCCGCCCAGGGGGCCGGGGGCTACACCTTC. It specifies CSAAQGAGGYTF.

The V call is TRBV7-9, the J call TRBJ2-1, with 7 bases fitting TRBD1. This CDR3 has 15 residues. V gave up 1 base and J gave up 8 bases; unmatched junction bases: 8. Germline V gives CDR1 SEHNR, CDR2 FQNEAQ (reference sequence). CDR3 protein: CASSLGTGDWDEQFF. CDR3 sequence (DNA): TGTGCCAGCAGCTTAGGGACAGGTGACTGGGATGAGCAGTTCTTC. The variable domain in full, completed from reference TRBV7-9 and TRBJ2-1, reads DTGVSQNPRHKITKRGQNVTFRCDPISEHNRLYWYRQTLGQGPEFLTYFQNEAQLEKSRLLSDRFSAERPKGSFSTLEIQRTEQGDSAMYLCASSLGTGDWDEQFFGPGTRLTVL.

The CDR3 loop is CASSILGGYGYTF. The CDR3 bases are TGTGCCAGTAGTATTTTAGGGGGCTATGGCTACACCTTC. The chain employs TRBV19 and TRBJ1-2, with a tentative D call TRBD1 (6 bases). In germline, CDR1 is LNHDA, CDR2 SQIVND (reference sequence). There are 13 residues in the CDR3. V dropped 3 bases and J dropped 4 bases, with 9 bases sitting between them.

This clone was picked up one time. The gene calls are TRBV7-9 and TRBJ2-7; no definite D call. V was trimmed by 2 bases and J by 5 bases, leaving 4 bases between them. The CDR3 consists of 11 residues. Per the germline V gene, CDR1 is SEHNR and CDR2 is FQNEAQ (reference sequence). The CDR3 DNA sequence: TGTGCCAGCAGCTTATCGGACGAGCAGTACTTC. Protein sequence: CASSLSDEQYF.

The chain is built from TRBV5-1 and TRBJ2-1, with 9 bases matching TRBD2. The ends lost 0 bases at V and 8 bases at J; junction bases unmatched: 6. CDR1 and CDR2 (germline): SGHRS, YFSETQ. The CDR3 totals 15 residues. The CDR3 coding sequence is TGCGCCAGCAGCTTGGATAGCGGGGGTCCCTATGAGCAGTTCTTC. As protein: CASSLDSGGPYEQFF. The full variable domain, with the rest looked up from reference TRBV5-1 and TRBJ2-1, is KAGVTQTPRYLIKTRGQQVTLSCSPISGHRSVSWYQQTPGQGLQFLFEYFSETQRNKGNFPGRFSGRQFSNSRSEMNVSTLELGDSALYLCASSLDSGGPYEQFFGPGTRLTVL.

V usage is TRBV14 and J usage is TRBJ2-7; 7 bases match TRBD1. The CDR3 runs to 13 residues. Trimming cost V 4 bases and J 2 bases; bases outside gene matches: 2. CDR1 and CDR2 (germline): SGHDN, FVKESK. The CDR3 here is CASSPQGAYEQYF. The CDR3 nucleotides are TGTGCCAGCAGCCCGCAGGGGGCCTACGAGCAGTACTTC.